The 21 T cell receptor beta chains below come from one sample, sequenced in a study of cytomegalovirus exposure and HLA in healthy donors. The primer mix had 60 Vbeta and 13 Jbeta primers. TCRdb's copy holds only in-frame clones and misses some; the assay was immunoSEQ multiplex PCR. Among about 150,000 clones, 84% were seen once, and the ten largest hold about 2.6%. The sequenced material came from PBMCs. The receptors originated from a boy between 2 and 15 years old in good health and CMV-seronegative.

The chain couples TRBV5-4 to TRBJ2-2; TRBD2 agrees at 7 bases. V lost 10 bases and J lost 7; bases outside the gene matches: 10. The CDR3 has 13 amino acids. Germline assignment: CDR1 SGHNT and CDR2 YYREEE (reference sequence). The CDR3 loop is CADSAGAIGELFF. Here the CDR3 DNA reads TGTGCCGACTCGGCGGGAGCGATCGGGGAGCTGTTTTTT.

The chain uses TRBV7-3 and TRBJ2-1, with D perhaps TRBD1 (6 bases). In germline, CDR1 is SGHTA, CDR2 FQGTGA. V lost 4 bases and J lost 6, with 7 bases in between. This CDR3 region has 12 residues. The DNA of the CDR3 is TGTGCCAGCAGCTCCAGGGGCAATGAGCAGTTCTTC. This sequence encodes CASSSRGNEQFF.

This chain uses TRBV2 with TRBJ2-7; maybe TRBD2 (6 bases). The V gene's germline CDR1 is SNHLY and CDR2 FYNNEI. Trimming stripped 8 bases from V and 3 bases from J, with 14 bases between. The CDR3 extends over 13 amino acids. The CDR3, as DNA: TGTGCCAGCGGCCAGCGGGTTAACTACGAGCAGTACTTC. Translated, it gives CASGQRVNYEQYF.

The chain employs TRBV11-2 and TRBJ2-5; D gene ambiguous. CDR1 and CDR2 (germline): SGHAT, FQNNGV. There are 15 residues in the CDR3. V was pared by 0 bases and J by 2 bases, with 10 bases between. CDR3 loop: CASSLEWSDQETQYF. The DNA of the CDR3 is TGTGCCAGCAGCTTAGAATGGTCAGATCAAGAGACCCAGTACTTC.

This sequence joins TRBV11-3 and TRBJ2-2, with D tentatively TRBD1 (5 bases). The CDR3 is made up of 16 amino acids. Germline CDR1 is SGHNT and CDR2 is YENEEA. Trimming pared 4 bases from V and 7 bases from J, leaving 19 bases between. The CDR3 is CASSSPWGPAGGELFF. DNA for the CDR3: TGTGCCAGCAGCTCCCCCTGGGGCCCCGCCGGCGGGGAGCTGTTTTTT.

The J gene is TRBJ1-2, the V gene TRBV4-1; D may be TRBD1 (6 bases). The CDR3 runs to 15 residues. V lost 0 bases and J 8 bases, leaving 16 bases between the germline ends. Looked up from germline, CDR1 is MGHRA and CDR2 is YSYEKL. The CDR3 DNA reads TGCGCCAGCAGCCAAGATTGGGGGGGCTTAAGCGGCTACACCTTC. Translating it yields CASSQDWGGLSGYTF.

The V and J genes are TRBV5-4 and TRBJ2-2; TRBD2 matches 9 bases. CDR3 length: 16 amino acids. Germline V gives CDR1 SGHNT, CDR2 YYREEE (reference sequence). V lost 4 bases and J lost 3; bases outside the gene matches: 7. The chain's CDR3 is CASSPGTSTYTGELFF. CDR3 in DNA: TGTGCCAGCAGCCCTGGGACTAGCACCTACACCGGGGAGCTGTTTTTT. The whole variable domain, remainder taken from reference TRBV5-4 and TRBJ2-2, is ETGVTQSPTHLIKTRGQQVTLRCSSQSGHNTVSWYQQALGQGPQFIFQYYREEENGRGNFPPRFSGLQFPNYSSELNVNALELDDSALYLCASSPGTSTYTGELFFGEGSRLTVL.

The CDR3 nucleotides are TGCGCCAGCAGCCAAGATGCTAGCGGCACCTACGAGCAGTACTTC. It codes for CASSQDASGTYEQYF. The chain links TRBV4-3 to TRBJ2-7; TRBD2 aligns across 7 bases. Germline values: CDR1 LGHNA, CDR2 YSLEER. The CDR3 sequence is 15 residues long. Trimming cost V 0 bases and J 2 bases; bases outside gene matches: 4.

The CDR3 nucleotides are TGTGCCAGCAGCGCGCCACCCGGGACAGGGAGTGTAGCTAACTATGGCTACACCTTC. Translated: CASSAPPGTGSVANYGYTF. This rearrangement joins TRBV5-8 to TRBJ1-2; TRBD1 matches at 9 bases. The CDR3 totals 19 residues. J lost 0 bases, V lost 4 bases, and 16 bases had no gene match. Germline CDR1 reads SGHTS; CDR2 reads YDEGEE.

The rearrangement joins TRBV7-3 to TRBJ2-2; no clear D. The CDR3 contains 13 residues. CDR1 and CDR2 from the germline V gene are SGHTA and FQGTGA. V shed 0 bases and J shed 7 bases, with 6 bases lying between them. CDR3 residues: CASSLTVSGELFF. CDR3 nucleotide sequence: TGTGCCAGCAGCTTAACGGTTAGCGGGGAGCTGTTTTTT. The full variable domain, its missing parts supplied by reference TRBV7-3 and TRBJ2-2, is GAGVSQTPSNKVTEKGKYVELRCDPISGHTALYWYRQSLGQGPEFLIYFQGTGAADDSGLPNDRFFAVRPEGSVSTLKIQRTERGDSAVYLCASSLTVSGELFFGEGSRLTVL.

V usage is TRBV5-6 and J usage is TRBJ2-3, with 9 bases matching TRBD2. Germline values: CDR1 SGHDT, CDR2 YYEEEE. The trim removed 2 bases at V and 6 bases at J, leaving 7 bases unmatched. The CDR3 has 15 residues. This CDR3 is CASSFGLAGRDTQYF. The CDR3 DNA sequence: TGTGCCAGCAGCTTTGGTCTAGCGGGGCGGGATACGCAGTATTTT.

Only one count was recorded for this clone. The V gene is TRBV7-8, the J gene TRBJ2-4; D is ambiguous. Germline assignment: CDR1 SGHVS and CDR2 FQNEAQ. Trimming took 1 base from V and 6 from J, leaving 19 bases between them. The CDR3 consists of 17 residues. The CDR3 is CASSLVGPGGLGNIQYF. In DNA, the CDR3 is TGTGCCAGCAGCTTAGTGGGCCCCGGTGGGCTGGGAAACATTCAGTACTTC.

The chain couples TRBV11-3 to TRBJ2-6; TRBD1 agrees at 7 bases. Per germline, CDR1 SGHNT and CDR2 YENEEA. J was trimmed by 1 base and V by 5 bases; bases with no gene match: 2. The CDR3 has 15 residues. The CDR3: CASSRQGSGANVLTF. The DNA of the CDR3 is TGTGCCAGCAGCCGACAGGGTTCTGGGGCCAACGTCCTGACTTTC.

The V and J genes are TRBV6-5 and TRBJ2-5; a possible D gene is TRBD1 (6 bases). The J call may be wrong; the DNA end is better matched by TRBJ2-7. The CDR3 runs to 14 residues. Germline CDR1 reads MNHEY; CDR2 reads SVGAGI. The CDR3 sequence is CASRSRDTPYEQYF. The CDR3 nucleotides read TGTGCCAGCAGGTCAAGGGACACCCCCTACGAGCAGTACTTC.

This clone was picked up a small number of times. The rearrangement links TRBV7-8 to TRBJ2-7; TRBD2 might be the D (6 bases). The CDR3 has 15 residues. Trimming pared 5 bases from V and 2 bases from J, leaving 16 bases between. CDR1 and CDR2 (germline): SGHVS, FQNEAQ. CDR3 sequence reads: CASSAQRVHAYEQYF. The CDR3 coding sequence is TGTGCCAGCAGCGCCCAGCGGGTGCATGCCTACGAGCAGTACTTC.

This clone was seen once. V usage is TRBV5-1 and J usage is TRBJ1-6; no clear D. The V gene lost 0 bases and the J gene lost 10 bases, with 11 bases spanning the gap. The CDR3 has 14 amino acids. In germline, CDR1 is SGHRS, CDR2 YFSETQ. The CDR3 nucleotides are TGCGCCAGCAGCTTGGACAAGGTTAGCTCACCCCTCCACTTT. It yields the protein CASSLDKVSSPLHF.

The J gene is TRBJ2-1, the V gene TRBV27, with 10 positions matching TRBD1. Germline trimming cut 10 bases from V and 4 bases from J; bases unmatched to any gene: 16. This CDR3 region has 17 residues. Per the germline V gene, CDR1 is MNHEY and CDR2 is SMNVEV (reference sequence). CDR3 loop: CAIRTGGMKSLYNEQFF. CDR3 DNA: TGTGCCATCCGGACAGGGGGGATGAAATCATTATACAATGAGCAGTTCTTC.

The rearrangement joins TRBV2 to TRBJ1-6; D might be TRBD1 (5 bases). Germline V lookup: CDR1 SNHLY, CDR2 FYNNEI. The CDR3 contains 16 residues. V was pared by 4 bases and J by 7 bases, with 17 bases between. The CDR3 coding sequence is TGTGCCAGCAGTGTACTCGAAGGGGAGGGAAATTCACCCCTCCACTTT. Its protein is CASSVLEGEGNSPLHF.

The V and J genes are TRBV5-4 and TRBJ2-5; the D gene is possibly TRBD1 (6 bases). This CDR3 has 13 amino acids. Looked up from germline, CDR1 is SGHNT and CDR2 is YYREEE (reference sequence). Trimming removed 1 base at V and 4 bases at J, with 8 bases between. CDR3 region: CASSLTGTETQYF. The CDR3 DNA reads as TGTGCCAGCAGCTTGACAGGGACAGAGACCCAGTACTTC.

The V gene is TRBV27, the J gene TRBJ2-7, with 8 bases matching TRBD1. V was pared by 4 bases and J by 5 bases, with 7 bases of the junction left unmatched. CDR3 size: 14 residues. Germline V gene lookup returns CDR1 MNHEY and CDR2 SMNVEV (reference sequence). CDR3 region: CASSWTGLSHEQYF. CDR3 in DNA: TGTGCCAGCAGTTGGACAGGGCTATCCCACGAGCAGTACTTC.

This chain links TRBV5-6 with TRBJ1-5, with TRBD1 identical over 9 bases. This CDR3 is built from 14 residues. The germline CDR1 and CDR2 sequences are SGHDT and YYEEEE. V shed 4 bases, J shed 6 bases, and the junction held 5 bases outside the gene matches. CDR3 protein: CASSLGQGAQPQHF. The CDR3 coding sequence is TGTGCCAGCAGCCTGGGACAGGGAGCTCAGCCCCAGCATTTT. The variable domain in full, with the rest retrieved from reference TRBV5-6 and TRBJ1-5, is DAGVTQSPTHLIKTRGQQVTLRCSPKSGHDTVSWYQQALGQGPQFIFQYYEEEERQRGNFPDRFSGHQFPNYSSELNVNALLLGDSALYLCASSLGQGAQPQHFGDGTRLSIL.